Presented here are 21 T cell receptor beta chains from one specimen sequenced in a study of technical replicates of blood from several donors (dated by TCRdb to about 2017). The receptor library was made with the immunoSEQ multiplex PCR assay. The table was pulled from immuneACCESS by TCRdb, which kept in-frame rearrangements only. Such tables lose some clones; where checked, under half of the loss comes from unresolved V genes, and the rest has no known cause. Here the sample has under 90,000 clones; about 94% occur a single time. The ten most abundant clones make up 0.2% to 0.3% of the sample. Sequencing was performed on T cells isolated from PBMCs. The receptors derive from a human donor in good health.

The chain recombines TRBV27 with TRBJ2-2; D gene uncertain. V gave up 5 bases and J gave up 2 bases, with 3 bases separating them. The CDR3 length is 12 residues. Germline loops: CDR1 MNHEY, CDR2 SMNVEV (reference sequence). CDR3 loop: CASSTNTGELFF. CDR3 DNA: TGTGCCAGCAGTACTAACACCGGGGAGCTGTTTTTT.

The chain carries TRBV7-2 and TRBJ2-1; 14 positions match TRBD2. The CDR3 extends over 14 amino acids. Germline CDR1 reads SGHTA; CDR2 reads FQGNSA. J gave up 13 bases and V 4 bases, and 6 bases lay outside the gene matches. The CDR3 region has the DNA TGTGCCAGCAGCTCGGGACTAGCGGGAGTGCGACAGTTCTTC. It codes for CASSSGLAGVRQFF.

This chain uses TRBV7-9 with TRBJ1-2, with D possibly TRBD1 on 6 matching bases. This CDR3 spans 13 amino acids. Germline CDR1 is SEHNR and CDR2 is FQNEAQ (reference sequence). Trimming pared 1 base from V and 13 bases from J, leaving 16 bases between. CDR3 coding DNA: TGTGCCAGCAGCTTAGTAGGGGGGGCCTCCTCCACCTTC. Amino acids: CASSLVGGASSTF.

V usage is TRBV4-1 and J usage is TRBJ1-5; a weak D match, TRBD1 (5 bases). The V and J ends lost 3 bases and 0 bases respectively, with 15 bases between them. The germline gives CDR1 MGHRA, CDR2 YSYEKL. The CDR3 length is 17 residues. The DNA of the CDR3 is TGCGCCAGCAGCCAGGTGATTACCAGGGATAGCAATCAGCCCCAGCATTTT. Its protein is CASSQVITRDSNQPQHF.

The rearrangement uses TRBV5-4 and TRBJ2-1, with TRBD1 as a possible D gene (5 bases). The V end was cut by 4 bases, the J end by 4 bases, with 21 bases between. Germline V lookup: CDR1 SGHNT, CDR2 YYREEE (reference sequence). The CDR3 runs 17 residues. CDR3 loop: CASSTTKGSGPYNEQFF. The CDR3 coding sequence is TGTGCCAGCAGCACTACCAAGGGGTCCGGCCCTTACAATGAGCAGTTCTTC.

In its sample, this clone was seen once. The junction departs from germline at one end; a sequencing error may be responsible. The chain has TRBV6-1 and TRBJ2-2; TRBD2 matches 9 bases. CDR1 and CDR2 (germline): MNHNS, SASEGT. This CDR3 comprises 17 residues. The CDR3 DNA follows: TGTGCCAGCAGGGAAGATCTAGCGGGAAACGGGCCCGGGGAGCTGTTTTTT. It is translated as CASREDLAGNGPGELFF.

The CDR3 loop reads CASSTGVGEQYF. The CDR3 bases are TGTGCCAGCAGCACCGGGGTAGGCGAGCAGTACTTC. V gene TRBV5-6 combines with J gene TRBJ2-7; TRBD2 is a possible D gene (5 bases). This CDR3 region has 12 residues. With 4 bases removed from V and 6 bases from J, the gap between germline ends came to 11 bases. Germline lookup yields CDR1 SGHDT and CDR2 YYEEEE.

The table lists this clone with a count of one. CDR3 nucleotides: TGTGCCACCAGCTTTATGGACGGGGGGGACTCGTACTTC. Its protein product is CATSFMDGGDSYF. The chain employs TRBV15 and TRBJ2-7; 8 bases fit TRBD2. The germline V gene encodes CDR1 LNHNV and CDR2 YYDKDF (reference sequence). J was trimmed by 12 bases and V by 5 bases; bases with no gene match: 12. The CDR3 has 13 residues. The whole variable domain, remainder taken from reference TRBV15 and TRBJ2-7, is DAMVIQNPRYQVTQFGKPVTLSCSQTLNHNVMYWYQQKSSQAPKLLFHYYDKDFNNEADTPDNFQSRRPNTSFCFLDIRSPGLGDTAMYLCATSFMDGGDSYFGPGTRLTVT.

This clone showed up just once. CDR3 nucleotides: TGTGCCAGCAGTGAAACCGGGACATACTACGAGCAGTACTTC. It codes for CASSETGTYYEQYF. This chain joins TRBV25-1 and TRBJ2-7; the D gene is possibly TRBD1 (6 bases). Per the germline V gene, CDR1 is MGHDK and CDR2 is SYGVNS. The CDR3 runs 14 residues. Trimming removed 2 bases at V and 3 bases at J, with 11 bases between.

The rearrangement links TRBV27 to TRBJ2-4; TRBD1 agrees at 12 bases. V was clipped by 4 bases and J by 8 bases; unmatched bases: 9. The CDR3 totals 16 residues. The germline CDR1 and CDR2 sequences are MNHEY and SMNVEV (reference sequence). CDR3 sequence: CASSSRDRGRLDIQYF. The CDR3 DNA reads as TGTGCCAGCAGTTCCCGGGACAGGGGGCGGTTGGACATTCAGTACTTC.

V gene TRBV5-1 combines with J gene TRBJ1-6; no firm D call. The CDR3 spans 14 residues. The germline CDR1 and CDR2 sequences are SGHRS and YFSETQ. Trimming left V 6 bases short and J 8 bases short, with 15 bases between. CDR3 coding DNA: TGCGCCAGCACCCCGGGAGGATTATATTCACCCCTCCACTTT. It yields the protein CASTPGGLYSPLHF. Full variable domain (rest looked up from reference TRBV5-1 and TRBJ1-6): KAGVTQTPRYLIKTRGQQVTLSCSPISGHRSVSWYQQTPGQGLQFLFEYFSETQRNKGNFPGRFSGRQFSNSRSEMNVSTLELGDSALYLCASTPGGLYSPLHFGNGTRLTVT.

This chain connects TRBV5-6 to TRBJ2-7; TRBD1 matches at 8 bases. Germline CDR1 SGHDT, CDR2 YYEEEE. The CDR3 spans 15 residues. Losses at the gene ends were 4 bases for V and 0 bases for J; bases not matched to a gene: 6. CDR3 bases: TGTGCCAGCAGCGTGGGACAGGCCTTCTCCTACGAGCAGTACTTC. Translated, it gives CASSVGQAFSYEQYF. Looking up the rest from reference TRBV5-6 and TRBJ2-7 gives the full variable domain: DAGVTQSPTHLIKTRGQQVTLRCSPKSGHDTVSWYQQALGQGPQFIFQYYEEEERQRGNFPDRFSGHQFPNYSSELNVNALLLGDSALYLCASSVGQAFSYEQYFGPGTRLTVT.

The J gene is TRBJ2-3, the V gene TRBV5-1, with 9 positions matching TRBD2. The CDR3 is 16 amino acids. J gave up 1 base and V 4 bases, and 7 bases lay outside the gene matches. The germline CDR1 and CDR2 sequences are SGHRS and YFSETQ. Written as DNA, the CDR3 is TGCGCCAGCAGCGCCGAGACTAGCGGAGGCACAGATACGCAGTATTTT. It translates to CASSAETSGGTDTQYF. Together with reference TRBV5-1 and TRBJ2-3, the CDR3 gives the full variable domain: KAGVTQTPRYLIKTRGQQVTLSCSPISGHRSVSWYQQTPGQGLQFLFEYFSETQRNKGNFPGRFSGRQFSNSRSEMNVSTLELGDSALYLCASSAETSGGTDTQYFGPGTRLTVL.

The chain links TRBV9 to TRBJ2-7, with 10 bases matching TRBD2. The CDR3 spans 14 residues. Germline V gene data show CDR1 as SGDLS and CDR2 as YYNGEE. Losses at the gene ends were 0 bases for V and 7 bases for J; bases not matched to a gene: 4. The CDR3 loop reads CASSVVPAGGEQYF. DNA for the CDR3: TGTGCCAGCAGCGTAGTCCCAGCGGGGGGGGAGCAGTACTTC.

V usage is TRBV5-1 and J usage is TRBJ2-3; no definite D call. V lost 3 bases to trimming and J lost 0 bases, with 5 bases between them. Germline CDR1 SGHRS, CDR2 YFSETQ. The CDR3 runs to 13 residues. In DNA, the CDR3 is TGCGCCAGCAGCTCGACTAGCACAGATACGCAGTATTTT. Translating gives CASSSTSTDTQYF.

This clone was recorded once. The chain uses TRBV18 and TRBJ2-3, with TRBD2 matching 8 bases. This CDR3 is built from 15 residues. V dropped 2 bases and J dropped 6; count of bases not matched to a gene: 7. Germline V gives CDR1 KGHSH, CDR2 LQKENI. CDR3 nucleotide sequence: TGTGCCAGCTCACCATCGGGGGGGCTTGGGGATACGCAGTATTTT. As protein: CASSPSGGLGDTQYF.

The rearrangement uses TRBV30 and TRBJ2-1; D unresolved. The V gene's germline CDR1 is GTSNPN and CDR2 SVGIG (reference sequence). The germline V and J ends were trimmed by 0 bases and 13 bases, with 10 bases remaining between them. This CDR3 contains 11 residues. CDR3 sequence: CAWSVLRVQFF. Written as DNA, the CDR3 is TGTGCCTGGAGTGTACTGAGAGTACAGTTCTTC. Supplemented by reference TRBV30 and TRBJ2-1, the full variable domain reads SQTIHQWPATLVQPVGSPLSLECTVEGTSNPNLYWYRQAAGRGLQLLFYSVGIGQISSEVPQNLSASRPQDRQFILSSKKLLLSDSGFYLCAWSVLRVQFFGPGTRLTVL.

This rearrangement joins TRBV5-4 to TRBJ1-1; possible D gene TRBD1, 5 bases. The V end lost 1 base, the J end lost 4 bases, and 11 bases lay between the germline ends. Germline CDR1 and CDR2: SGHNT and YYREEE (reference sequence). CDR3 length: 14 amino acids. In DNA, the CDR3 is TGTGCCAGCAGCTTGTCAGGGACTGTCACTGAAGCTTTCTTT. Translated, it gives CASSLSGTVTEAFF.

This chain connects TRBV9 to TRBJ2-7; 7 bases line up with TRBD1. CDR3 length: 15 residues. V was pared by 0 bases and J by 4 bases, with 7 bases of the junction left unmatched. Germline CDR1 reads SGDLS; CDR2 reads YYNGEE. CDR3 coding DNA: TGTGCCAGCAGCGTAGGGGACAGTGAGGGGTACGAGCAGTACTTC. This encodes CASSVGDSEGYEQYF. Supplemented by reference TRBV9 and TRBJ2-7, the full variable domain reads DSGVTQTPKHLITATGQRVTLRCSPRSGDLSVYWYQQSLDQGLQFLIQYYNGEERAKGNILERFSAQQFPDLHSELNLSSLELGDSALYFCASSVGDSEGYEQYFGPGTRLTVT.

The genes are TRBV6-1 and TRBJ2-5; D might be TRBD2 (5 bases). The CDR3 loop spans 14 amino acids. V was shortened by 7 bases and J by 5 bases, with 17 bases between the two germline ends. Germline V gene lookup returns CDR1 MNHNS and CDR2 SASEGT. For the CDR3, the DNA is TGTGCCAGCAAACCGGGATCGCACGGGGAGACCCAGTACTTC. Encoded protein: CASKPGSHGETQYF.

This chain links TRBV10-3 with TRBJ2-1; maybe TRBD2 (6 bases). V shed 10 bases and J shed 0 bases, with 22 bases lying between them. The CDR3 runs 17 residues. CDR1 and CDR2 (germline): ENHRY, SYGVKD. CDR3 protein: CASGVSAQRSSYNEQFF. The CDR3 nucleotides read TGTGCCAGCGGGGTCTCGGCTCAGAGAAGCTCCTACAATGAGCAGTTCTTC.